The next 16 T cell receptor beta chains were all read from a single sample in a study of blood T cell repertoires in COVID-19. Here immunoSEQ multiplex PCR was the method, and the copy in TCRdb shows in-frame clones only, minus some. The sample has 250,000 to 300,000 clones; 80% to 90% are singletons. The specimen was PBMCs or T cells enriched from blood (not recorded which). The receptors here all came from a man under 40 with acute COVID-19.

This rearrangement joins TRBV6-5 to TRBJ1-6; 8 bases are a match to TRBD1. J was trimmed by 13 bases and V by 8 bases; bases with no gene match: 13. The germline gives CDR1 MNHEY, CDR2 SVGAGI. The CDR3 consists of 14 residues. This chain's CDR3 is CASEGTGHVRPLHF. The CDR3 nucleotides are TGTGCCAGCGAGGGGACAGGCCATGTACGGCCCCTCCACTTT.

This clone is a singleton in its sample. The chain uses TRBV6-2 or TRBV6-3 and TRBJ2-7; 10 bases map to TRBD1. The CDR3 totals 13 residues. Germline CDR1 and CDR2: MNHEY and SVGEGT. J was trimmed by 4 bases and V by 4 bases; bases with no gene match: 1. CDR3 sequence (DNA): TGTGCCAGCAGTTTGGGACAGGGGTACGAGCAGTACGTC. Its protein product is CASSLGQGYEQYV.

V gene TRBV7-3 combines with J gene TRBJ2-3, with D possibly matching TRBD1 (6 bases). The V end was cut by 7 bases, the J end by 1 base, with 15 bases between. The CDR3 is 15 amino acids. Germline V gene sequence: CDR1 SGHTA, CDR2 FQGTGA. The CDR3 spells CASTRGFGGTDTQYF. The CDR3 DNA follows: TGTGCCAGCACAAGGGGGTTCGGCGGCACAGATACGCAGTATTTT.

This clone has more than one count but fewer than ten. The chain combines TRBV19 with TRBJ1-2, with TRBD1 matching 7 bases. This CDR3 spans 14 amino acids. The germline CDR1 and CDR2 sequences are LNHDA and SQIVND (reference sequence). V lost 4 bases, J lost 6 bases, and 8 bases stayed unmatched. The CDR3 region has the DNA TGTGCCAGTAGTAGAACAGGGGAGGAGAATGGCTACACCTTC. Protein product: CASSRTGEENGYTF.

This chain's CDR3 is CASSASNEKLFF. DNA of the CDR3: TGTGCCAGCAGCGCTTCTAATGAAAAACTGTTTTTT. The V gene is TRBV9, the J gene TRBJ1-4; D remains unclear. V lost 3 bases to trimming and J lost 3 bases, with 3 bases between them. The CDR3 is 12 residues long. Germline lookup yields CDR1 SGDLS and CDR2 YYNGEE.

This sequence joins TRBV3-1 (or the pseudogene TRBV3-2) and TRBJ1-3; D call uncertain. The germline V gene has CDR1 LGHDT and CDR2 YNNKEL (reference sequence). The CDR3 is 13 residues long. V was trimmed by 1 base and J by 1 base, leaving 2 bases between them. Here the CDR3 reads CASSQVSGNTIYF. The CDR3 bases are TGTGCCAGCAGCCAAGTATCTGGAAACACCATATATTTT.

This chain connects TRBV5-1 to TRBJ2-2; 9 nucleotides align to TRBD1. This CDR3 has 16 residues. The germline V gene has CDR1 SGHRS and CDR2 YFSETQ. The J segment lost 5 bases and the V segment lost 4 bases, leaving 9 bases of the junction unmatched. The CDR3, as DNA: TGCGCCAGCAGCATCTATAGGACAGGGGAGACCGGGGAGCTGTTTTTT. Translating gives CASSIYRTGETGELFF.

The chain couples TRBV18 to TRBJ1-1; 7 bases map to TRBD1. The CDR3 has 14 residues. The germline V gene encodes CDR1 KGHSH and CDR2 LQKENI. Trimming at V came to 5 bases and at J to 0 bases, leaving 3 bases not matched to a gene. As DNA, the CDR3 is TGTGCCAGCTCAAACAGGGGATTGAACACTGAAGCTTTCTTT. Amino acid sequence: CASSNRGLNTEAFF.

The chain has TRBV11-3 and TRBJ2-1, with TRBD1 identical over 10 bases. The CDR3 loop spans 14 amino acids. CDR1 is SGHNT and CDR2 is YENEEA in the germline V gene. After removal of 5 bases from V and 7 bases from J, the junction contained 5 bases not matched to a gene. CDR3 amino acids: CASSAGTGVNEQFF. DNA of the CDR3: TGTGCCAGCAGCGCCGGGACAGGGGTTAATGAGCAGTTCTTC.

This chain joins TRBV28 and TRBJ1-4, with 9 positions matching TRBD1. The V segment lost 3 bases and the J segment 1 base; nucleotides outside the gene matches: 6. The CDR3 has 17 amino acids. The germline CDR1 and CDR2 sequences are MDHEN and SYDVKM. Here the CDR3 reads CASSLIQGAETNEKLFF. CDR3 DNA sequence: TGTGCCAGCAGTTTGATACAGGGGGCCGAAACTAATGAAAAACTGTTTTTT.

This clone was seen once. The rearrangement uses TRBV20-1 and TRBJ1-6, with D unresolved. The germline V gene encodes CDR1 DFQATT and CDR2 SNEGSKA (reference sequence). V lost 6 bases to trimming and J lost 18 bases, with 15 bases between them. This CDR3 region has 10 residues. The CDR3, as DNA: TGCAGTGCCTATGGGCTGTTTAACCACTTT. Its protein is CSAYGLFNHF.

The chain uses TRBV10-3 and TRBJ2-7, with a tentative D call TRBD1 (6 bases). Trimming removed 11 bases at V and 6 bases at J, with 14 bases between. CDR3 length: 11 amino acids. CDR1 ENHRY and CDR2 SYGVKD come from the germline V gene. The CDR3 DNA follows: TGTGCCGTTAGAGGGGGTCGCGAGCAGTACGTC. This encodes CAVRGGREQYV.

The chain links TRBV27 to TRBJ2-7, with 7 bases fitting TRBD2. The V gene end was trimmed by 2 bases and the J gene end by 2 bases; junction bases not matched to a gene: 6. The CDR3 spans 15 residues. Per the germline V gene, CDR1 is MNHEY and CDR2 is SMNVEV (reference sequence). CDR3 nucleotide sequence: TGTGCCAGCAGTTTAGATGGGAGGGACCCCTACGAGCAGTACGTC. It yields the protein CASSLDGRDPYEQYV.

The genes are TRBV20-1 and TRBJ2-1; D remains ambiguous. Trimming stripped 3 bases from V and 3 bases from J, with 15 bases between. The CDR3 is 15 residues long. The germline V gene encodes CDR1 DFQATT and CDR2 SNEGSKA (reference sequence). CDR3 sequence: CSASPRDSHYNEQFF. The CDR3 bases are TGCAGTGCTAGTCCCCGTGACTCCCACTACAATGAGCAGTTCTTC.

The rearrangement uses TRBV21-1 and TRBJ2-7; the table's D call TRBD2 went unverified against the DNA. TRBV21-1 is assigned pseudogene status. There are 15 residues in the CDR3. Here the CDR3 reads CASSKAHRYSYEQYV. CDR3 DNA sequence: TGTGCCAGCAGCAAAGCGCATCGCTACTCCTACGAGCAGTACGTC.

V usage is TRBV5-1 and J usage is TRBJ1-2; D perhaps matches TRBD1 (5 bases). The germline V gene has CDR1 SGHRS and CDR2 YFSETQ. Trimming removed 0 bases at V and 5 bases at J, with 11 bases between. This CDR3 comprises 14 residues. The CDR3 region has the DNA TGCGCCAGCAGCTTGGCCTGGGGCTCATATGGCTACACCTTC. As protein: CASSLAWGSYGYTF.